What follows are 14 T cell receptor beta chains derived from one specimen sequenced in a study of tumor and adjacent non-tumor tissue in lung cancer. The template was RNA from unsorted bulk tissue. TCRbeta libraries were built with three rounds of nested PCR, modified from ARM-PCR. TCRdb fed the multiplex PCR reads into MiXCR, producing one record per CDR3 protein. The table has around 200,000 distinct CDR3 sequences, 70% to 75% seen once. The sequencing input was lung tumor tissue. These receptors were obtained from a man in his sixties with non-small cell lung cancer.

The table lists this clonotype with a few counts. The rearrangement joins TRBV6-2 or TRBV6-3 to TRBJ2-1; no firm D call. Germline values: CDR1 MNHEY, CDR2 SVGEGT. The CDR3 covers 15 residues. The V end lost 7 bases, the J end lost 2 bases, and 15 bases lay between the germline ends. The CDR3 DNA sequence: TGTGCCAGCAAGAGCGCGCTGGGGACCTACAATGAGCAGTTCTTC. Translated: CASKSALGTYNEQFF.

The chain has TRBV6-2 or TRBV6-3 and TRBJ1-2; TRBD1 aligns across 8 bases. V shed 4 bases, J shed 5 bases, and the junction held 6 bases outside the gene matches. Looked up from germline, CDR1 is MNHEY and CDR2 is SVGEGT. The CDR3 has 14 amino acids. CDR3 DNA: TGTGCCAGCAGTTCAGACAGGGGAGGGTATGGCTACACCTTC. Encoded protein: CASSSDRGGYGYTF.

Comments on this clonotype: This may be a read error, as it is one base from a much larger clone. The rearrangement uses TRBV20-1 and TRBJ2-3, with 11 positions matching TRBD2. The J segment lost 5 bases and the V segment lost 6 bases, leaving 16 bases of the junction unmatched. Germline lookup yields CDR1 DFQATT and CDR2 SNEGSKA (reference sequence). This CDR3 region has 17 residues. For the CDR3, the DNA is TGCAGTGCCTACCTCCAGGGACTAGCGGAGGGAAGAGATACGCAGTATTTT. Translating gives CSAYLQGLAEGRDTQYF.

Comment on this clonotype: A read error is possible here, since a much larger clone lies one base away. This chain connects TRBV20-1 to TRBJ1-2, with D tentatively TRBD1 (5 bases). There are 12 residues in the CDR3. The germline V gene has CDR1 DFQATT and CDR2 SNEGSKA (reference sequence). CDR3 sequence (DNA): TGCAGTGCGCGGCACAGGCCGGATGGCCACACCTTC. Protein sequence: CSARHRPDGHTF.

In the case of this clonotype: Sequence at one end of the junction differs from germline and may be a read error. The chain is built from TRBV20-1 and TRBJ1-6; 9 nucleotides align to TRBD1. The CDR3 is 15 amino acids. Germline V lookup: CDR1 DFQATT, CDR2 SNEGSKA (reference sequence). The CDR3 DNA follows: TGCAGTACTAGCAAGGGACAGGGCTTTAATTCACCCCTCCACTTT. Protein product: CSTSKGQGFNSPLHF.

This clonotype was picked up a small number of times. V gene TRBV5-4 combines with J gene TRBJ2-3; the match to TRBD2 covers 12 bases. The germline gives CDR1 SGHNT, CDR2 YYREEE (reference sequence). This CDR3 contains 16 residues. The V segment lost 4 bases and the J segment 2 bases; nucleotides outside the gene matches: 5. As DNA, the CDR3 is TGTGCCAGCAGCGGGCTAGCGGGGGGGCTCACAGATACGCAGTATTTT. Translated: CASSGLAGGLTDTQYF.

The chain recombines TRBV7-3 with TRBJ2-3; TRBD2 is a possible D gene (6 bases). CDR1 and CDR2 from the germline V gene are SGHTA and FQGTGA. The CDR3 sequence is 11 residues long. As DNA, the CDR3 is TGTGGGAGCAGCCTCGGGGGTACGCAGTATTTT. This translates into CGSSLGGTQYF.

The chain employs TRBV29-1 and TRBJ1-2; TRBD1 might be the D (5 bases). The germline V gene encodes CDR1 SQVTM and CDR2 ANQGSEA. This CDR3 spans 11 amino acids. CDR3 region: CIGGGNDGYTF. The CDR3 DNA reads TGCATCGGGGGGGGAAATGATGGCTACACCTTC.

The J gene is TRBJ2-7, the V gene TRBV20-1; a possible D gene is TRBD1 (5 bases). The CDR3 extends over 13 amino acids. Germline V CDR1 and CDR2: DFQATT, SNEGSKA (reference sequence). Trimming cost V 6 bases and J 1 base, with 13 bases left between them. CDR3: CSARNRLSYEQYF. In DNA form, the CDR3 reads TGCAGTGCACGGAACAGGCTATCCTACGAGCAGTACTTC.

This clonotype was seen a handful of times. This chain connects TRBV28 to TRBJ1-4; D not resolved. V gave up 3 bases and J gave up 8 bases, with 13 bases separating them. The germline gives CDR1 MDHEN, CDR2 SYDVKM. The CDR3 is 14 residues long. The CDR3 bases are TGTGCCAGCAGTTTGGTGAGCGGTCGGGAAAAACTGTTTTTT. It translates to CASSLVSGREKLFF.

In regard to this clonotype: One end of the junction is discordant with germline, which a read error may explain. CDR3 nucleotides: TGTGCCGGCAGTCTACGGACAGGGGCCGCCTATGGCTACACCTTC. Its protein is CAGSLRTGAAYGYTF. The chain recombines TRBV14 with TRBJ1-2, with 9 nucleotides matching TRBD1. This CDR3 contains 15 residues. Germline V gene data show CDR1 as SGHDN and CDR2 as FVKESK.

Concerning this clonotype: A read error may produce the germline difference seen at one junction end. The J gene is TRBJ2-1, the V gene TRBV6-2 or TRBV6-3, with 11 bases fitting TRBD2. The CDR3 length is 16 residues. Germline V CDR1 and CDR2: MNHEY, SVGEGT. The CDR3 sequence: CASTTRTSGPYNEQLF. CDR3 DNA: TGTGCCAGCACTACCAGGACTAGCGGGCCATACAACGAGCAGTTGTTC.

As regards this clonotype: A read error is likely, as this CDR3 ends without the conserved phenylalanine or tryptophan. The CDR3 coding sequence is TGTGCCAGAAGCTTACGGGGCAATGAGCAGTTCTTA. Amino acid sequence: CARSLRGNEQFL. This chain connects TRBV11-3 to TRBJ2-1; D may be TRBD2 (5 bases). The CDR3 is 12 amino acids. Germline assignment: CDR1 SGHNT and CDR2 YENEEA.

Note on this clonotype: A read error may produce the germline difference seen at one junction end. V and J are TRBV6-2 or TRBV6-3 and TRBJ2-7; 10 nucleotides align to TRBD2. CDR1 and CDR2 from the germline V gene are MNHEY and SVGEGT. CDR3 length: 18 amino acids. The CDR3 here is CASISDPRSGRVSYKQYF. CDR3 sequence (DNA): TGTGCCAGCATATCGGACCCCCGGAGCGGGAGGGTCTCCTACAAGCAGTACTTC.